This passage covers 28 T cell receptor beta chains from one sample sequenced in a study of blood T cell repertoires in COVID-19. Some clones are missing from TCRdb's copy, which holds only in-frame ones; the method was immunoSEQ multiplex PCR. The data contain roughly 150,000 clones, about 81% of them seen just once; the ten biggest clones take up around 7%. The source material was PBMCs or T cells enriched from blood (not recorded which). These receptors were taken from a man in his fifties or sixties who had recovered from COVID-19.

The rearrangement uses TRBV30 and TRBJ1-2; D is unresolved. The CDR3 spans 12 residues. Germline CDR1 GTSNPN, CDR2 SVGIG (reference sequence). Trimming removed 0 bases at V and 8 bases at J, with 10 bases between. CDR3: CAWSVNWRGYTF. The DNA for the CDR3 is TGTGCCTGGAGTGTAAACTGGCGGGGCTACACCTTC. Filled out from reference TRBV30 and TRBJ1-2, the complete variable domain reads SQTIHQWPATLVQPVGSPLSLECTVEGTSNPNLYWYRQAAGRGLQLLFYSVGIGQISSEVPQNLSASRPQDRQFILSSKKLLLSDSGFYLCAWSVNWRGYTFGSGTRLTVV.

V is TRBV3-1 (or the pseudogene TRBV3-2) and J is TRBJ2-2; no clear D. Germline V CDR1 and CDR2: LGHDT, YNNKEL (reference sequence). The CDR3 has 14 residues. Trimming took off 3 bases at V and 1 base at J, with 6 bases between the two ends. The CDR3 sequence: CASSHLENTGELFF. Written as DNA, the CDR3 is TGTGCCAGCAGCCATCTAGAGAACACCGGGGAGCTGTTTTTT.

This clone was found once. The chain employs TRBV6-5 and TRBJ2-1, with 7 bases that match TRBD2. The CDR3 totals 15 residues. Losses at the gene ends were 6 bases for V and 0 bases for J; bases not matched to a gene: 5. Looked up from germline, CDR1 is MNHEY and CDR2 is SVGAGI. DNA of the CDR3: TGTGCCAGCAGGCTCGAGCGGGGCTCCTACAATGAGCAGTTCTTC. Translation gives CASRLERGSYNEQFF.

In DNA form, the CDR3 reads TGTGCCAGTCTGGACAGTAAAGCCTATAATTCACCCCTCCACTTT. It specifies CASLDSKAYNSPLHF. The chain combines TRBV19 with TRBJ1-6; TRBD1 is a possible D gene (6 bases). V shed 8 bases and J shed 2 bases, with 13 bases lying between them. The CDR3 totals 15 residues. Germline CDR1 is LNHDA and CDR2 is SQIVND (reference sequence).

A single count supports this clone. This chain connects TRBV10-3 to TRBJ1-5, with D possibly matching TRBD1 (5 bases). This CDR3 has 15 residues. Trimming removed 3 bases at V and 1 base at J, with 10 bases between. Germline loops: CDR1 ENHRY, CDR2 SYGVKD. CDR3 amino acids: CAISEDSLSNQPQHF. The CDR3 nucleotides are TGTGCCATCAGTGAAGACAGTTTGAGCAATCAGCCCCAGCATTTT.

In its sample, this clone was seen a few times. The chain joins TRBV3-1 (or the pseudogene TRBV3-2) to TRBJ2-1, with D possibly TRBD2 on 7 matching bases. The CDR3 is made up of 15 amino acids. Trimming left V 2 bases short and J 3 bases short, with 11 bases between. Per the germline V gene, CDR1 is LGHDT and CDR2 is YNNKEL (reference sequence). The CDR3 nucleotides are TGTGCCAGCAGCCAAAAGCGGGGACACTACAATGAGCAGTTCTTC. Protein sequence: CASSQKRGHYNEQFF.

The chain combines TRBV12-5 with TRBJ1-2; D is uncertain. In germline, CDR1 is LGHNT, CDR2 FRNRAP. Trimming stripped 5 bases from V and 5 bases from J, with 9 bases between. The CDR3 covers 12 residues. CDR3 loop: CASGPFGYGYTF. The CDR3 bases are TGTGCTAGTGGTCCCTTCGGTTATGGCTACACCTTC. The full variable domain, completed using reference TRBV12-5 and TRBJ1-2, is DARVTQTPRHKVTEMGQEVTMRCQPILGHNTVFWYRQTMMQGLELLAYFRNRAPLDDSGMPKDRFSAEMPDATLATLKIQPSEPRDSAVYFCASGPFGYGYTFGSGTRLTVV.

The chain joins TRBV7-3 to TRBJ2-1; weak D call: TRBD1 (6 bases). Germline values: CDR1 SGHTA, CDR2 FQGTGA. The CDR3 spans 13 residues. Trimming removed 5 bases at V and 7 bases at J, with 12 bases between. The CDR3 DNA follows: TGTGCCAGCAGCGCCGACAGGCTGAATGAGCAGTTCTTC. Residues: CASSADRLNEQFF.

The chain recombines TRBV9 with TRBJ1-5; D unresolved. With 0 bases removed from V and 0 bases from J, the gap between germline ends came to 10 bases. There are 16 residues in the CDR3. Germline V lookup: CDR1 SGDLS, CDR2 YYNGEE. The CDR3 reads CASSVEDWDSNQPQHF. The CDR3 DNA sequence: TGTGCCAGCAGCGTAGAGGACTGGGATAGCAATCAGCCCCAGCATTTT.

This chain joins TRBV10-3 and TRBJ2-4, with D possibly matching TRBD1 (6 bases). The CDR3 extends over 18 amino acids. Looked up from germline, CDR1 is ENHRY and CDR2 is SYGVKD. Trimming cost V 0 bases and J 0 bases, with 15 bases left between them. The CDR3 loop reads CAISESIGQLLAKNIQYF. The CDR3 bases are TGTGCCATCAGTGAGTCTATCGGACAGCTGCTAGCCAAAAACATTCAGTACTTC.

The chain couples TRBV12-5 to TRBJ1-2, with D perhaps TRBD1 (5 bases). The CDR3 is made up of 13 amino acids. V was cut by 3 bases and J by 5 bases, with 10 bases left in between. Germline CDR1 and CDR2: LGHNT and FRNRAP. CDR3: CASGLTGSYGYTF. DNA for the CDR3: TGTGCTAGTGGTTTAACAGGAAGTTATGGCTACACCTTC.

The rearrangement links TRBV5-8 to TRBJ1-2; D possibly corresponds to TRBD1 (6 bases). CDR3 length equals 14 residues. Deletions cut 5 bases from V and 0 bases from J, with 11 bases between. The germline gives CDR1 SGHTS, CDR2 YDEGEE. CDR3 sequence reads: CASRLTGSNYGYTF. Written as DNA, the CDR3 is TGTGCCAGCAGATTGACAGGCTCTAACTATGGCTACACCTTC.

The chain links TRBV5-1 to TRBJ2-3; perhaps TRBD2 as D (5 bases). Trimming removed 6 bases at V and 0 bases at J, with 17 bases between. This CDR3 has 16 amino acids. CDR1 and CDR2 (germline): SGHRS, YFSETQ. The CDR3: CASTISTTGSTDTQYF. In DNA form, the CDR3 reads TGCGCCAGCACCATCTCGACGACGGGGAGCACAGATACGCAGTATTTT.

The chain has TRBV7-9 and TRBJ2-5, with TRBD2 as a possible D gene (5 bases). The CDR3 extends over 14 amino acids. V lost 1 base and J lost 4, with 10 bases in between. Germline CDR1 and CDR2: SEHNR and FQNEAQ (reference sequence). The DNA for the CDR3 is TGTGCCAGCAGCTTAGGTTCTAGCCCAGAGACCCAGTACTTC. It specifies CASSLGSSPETQYF. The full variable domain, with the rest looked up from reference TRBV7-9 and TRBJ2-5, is DTGVSQNPRHKITKRGQNVTFRCDPISEHNRLYWYRQTLGQGPEFLTYFQNEAQLEKSRLLSDRFSAERPKGSFSTLEIQRTEQGDSAMYLCASSLGSSPETQYFGPGTRLLVL.

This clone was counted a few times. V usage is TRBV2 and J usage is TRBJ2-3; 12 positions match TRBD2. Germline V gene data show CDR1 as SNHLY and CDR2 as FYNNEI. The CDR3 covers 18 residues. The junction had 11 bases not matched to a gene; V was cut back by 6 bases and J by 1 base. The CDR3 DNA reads TGTGCCAGCAGCAGACCTAGCGGGGGGGGTTTAGGCACAGATACGCAGTATTTT. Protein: CASSRPSGGGLGTDTQYF.

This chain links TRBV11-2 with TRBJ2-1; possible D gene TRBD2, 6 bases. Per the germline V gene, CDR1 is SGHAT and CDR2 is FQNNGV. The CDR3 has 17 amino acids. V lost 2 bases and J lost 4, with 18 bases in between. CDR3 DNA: TGTGCCAGCAGCTTACGAAACTCCGGGACTGTGTACAATGAGCAGTTCTTC. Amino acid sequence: CASSLRNSGTVYNEQFF.

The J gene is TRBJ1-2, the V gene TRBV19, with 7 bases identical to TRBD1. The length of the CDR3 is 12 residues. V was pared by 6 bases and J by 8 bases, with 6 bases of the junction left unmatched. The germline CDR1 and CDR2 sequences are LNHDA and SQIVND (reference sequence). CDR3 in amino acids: CASRRQGYGYTF. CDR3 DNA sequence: TGTGCCAGTAGGAGACAGGGATACGGCTACACCTTC.

CDR3 sequence: CASSQWGPRSYEQYF. The CDR3 DNA reads as TGCGCCAGCAGTCAATGGGGGCCGAGGAGCTACGAGCAGTACTTC. The V gene is TRBV23-1, the J gene TRBJ2-7, with a tentative D call TRBD1 (6 bases). TRBV23-1 is designated an ORF whose function remains uncertain. The CDR3 extends over 15 amino acids. The V end lost 1 base, the J end lost 3 bases, and 13 bases lay between the germline ends.

This chain's CDR3 is CASSQIRQGQPQHF. The CDR3 DNA follows: TGTGCCAGCAGCCAGATTCGACAGGGTCAGCCCCAGCATTTT. The rearrangement joins TRBV6-5 to TRBJ1-5, with 7 bases matching TRBD1. Unmatched junction bases numbered 8, after V lost 6 bases and J lost 6 bases. From germline, CDR1 is MNHEY and CDR2 SVGAGI. This CDR3 is built from 14 residues.

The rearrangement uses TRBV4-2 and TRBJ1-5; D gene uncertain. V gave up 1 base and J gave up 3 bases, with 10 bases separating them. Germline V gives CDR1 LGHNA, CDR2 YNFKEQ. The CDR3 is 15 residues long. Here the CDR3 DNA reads TGTGCCAGCAGCCAAGCTTTAGCGGACAATCAGCCCCAGCATTTT. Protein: CASSQALADNQPQHF.

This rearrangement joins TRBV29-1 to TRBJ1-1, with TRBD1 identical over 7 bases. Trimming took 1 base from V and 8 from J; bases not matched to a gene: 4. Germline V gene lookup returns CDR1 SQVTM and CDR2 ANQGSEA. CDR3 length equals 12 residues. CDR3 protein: CSVEGQGFEAFF. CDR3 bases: TGCAGCGTTGAAGGACAGGGTTTCGAAGCTTTCTTT. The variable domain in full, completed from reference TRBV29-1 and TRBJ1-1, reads SAVISQKPSRDICQRGTSLTIQCQVDSQVTMMFWYRQQPGQSLTLIATANQGSEATYESGFVIDKFPISRPNLTFSTLTVSNMSPEDSSIYLCSVEGQGFEAFFGQGTRLTVV.

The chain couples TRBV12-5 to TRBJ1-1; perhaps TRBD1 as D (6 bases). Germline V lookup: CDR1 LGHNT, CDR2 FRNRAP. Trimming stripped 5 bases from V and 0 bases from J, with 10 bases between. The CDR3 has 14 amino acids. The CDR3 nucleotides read TGTGCTAGTGGTCGCAGACAGGTGAACACTGAAGCTTTCTTT. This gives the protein CASGRRQVNTEAFF. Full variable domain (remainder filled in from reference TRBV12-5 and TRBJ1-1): DARVTQTPRHKVTEMGQEVTMRCQPILGHNTVFWYRQTMMQGLELLAYFRNRAPLDDSGMPKDRFSAEMPDATLATLKIQPSEPRDSAVYFCASGRRQVNTEAFFGQGTRLTVV.

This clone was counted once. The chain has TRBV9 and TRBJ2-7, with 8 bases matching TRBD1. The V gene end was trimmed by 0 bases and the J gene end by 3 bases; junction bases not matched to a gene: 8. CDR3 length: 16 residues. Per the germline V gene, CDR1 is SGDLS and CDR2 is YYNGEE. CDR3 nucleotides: TGTGCCAGCAGCGTAGCCCCGGGACAGGCTATCTACGAGCAGTACTTC. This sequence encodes CASSVAPGQAIYEQYF.

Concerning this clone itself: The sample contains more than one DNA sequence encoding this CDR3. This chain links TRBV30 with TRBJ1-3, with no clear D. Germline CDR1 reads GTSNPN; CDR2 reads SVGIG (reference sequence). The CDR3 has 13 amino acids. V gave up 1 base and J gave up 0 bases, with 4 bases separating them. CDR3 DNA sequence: TGTGCCTGGAGTGCCAACTCTGGAAACACCATATATTTT. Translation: CAWSANSGNTIYF.

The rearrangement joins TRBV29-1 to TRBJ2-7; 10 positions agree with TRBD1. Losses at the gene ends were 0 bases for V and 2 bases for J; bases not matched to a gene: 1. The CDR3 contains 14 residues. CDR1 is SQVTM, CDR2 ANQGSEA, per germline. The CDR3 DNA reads TGCAGCGTTGAAGATGGGACAGGGGCCTACGAGCAGTACTTC. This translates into CSVEDGTGAYEQYF.

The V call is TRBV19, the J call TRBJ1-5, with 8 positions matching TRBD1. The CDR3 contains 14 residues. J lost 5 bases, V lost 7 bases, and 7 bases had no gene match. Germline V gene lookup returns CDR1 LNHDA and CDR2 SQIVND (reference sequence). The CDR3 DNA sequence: TGTGCCAGTAATGACAGGGGAAGGGATCAGCCCCAGCATTTT. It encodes CASNDRGRDQPQHF.

The CDR3: CAWGVGGVETQYF. The CDR3 nucleotides are TGTGCCTGGGGGGTGGGGGGGGTGGAGACCCAGTACTTC. The V call is TRBV19, the J call TRBJ2-5; 7 bases are a match to TRBD2. This CDR3 has 13 amino acids. Germline trimming cut 11 bases from V and 5 bases from J; bases unmatched to any gene: 11. The germline CDR1 and CDR2 sequences are LNHDA and SQIVND (reference sequence). Drawing the rest from reference TRBV19 and TRBJ2-5, the complete variable domain is DGGITQSPKYLFRKEGQNVTLSCEQNLNHDAMYWYRQDPGQGLRLIYYSQIVNDFQKGDIAEGYSVSREKKESFPLTVTSAQKNPTAFYLCAWGVGGVETQYFGPGTRLLVL.

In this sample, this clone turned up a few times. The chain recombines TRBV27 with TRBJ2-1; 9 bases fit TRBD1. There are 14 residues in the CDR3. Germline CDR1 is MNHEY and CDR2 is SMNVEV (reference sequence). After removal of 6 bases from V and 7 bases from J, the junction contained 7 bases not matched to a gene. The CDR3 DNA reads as TGTGCCAGCAGCTGGGACAGGGCGTGGAATGAGCAGTTCTTC. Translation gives CASSWDRAWNEQFF.